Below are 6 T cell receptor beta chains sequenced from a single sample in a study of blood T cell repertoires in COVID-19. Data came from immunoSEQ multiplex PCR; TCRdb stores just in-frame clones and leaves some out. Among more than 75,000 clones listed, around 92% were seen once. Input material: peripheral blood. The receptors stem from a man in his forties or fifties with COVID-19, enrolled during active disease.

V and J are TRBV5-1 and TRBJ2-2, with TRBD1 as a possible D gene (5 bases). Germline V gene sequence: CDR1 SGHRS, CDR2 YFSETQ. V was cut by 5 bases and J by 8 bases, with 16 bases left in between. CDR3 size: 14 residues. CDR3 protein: CASRGPQVAGELFF. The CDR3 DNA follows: TGCGCCAGCAGAGGGCCACAGGTGGCTGGGGAGCTGTTTTTT.

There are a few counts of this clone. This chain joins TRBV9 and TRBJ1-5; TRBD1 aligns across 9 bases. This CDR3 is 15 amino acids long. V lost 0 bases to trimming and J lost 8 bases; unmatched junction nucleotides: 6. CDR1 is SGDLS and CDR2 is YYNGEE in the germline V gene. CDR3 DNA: TGTGCCAGCAGCGTAGGCGGACAGGGGAGGGAGCCCCAGCATTTT. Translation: CASSVGGQGREPQHF.

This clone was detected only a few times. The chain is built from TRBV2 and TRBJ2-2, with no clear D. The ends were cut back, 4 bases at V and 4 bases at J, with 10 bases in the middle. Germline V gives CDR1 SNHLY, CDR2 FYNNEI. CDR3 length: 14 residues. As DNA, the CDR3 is TGTGCCAGCAGTGTCAGGTTTGGCACCGGGGAGCTGTTTTTT. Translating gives CASSVRFGTGELFF.

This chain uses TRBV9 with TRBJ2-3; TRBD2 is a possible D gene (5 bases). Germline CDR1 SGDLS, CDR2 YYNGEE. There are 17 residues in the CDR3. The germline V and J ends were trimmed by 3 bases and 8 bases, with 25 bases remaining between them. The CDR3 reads CASSEHPGRGPPATQYF. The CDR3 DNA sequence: TGTGCCAGCAGCGAGCACCCCGGACGGGGTCCCCCCGCTACGCAGTATTTT.

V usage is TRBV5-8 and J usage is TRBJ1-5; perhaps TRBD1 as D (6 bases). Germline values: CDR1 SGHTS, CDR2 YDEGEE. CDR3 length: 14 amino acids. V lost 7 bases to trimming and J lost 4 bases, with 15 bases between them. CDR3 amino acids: CASHGRGPNQPQHF. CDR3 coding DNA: TGTGCCAGCCACGGCAGGGGTCCTAATCAGCCCCAGCATTTT.

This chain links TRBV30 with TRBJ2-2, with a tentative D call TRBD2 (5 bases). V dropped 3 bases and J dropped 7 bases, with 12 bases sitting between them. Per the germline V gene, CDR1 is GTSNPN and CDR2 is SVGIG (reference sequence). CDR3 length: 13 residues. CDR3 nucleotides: TGTGCCTGGAGCGGAGGACTTAACGGGGAGCTGTTTTTT. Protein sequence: CAWSGGLNGELFF. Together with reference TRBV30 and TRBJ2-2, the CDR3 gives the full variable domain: SQTIHQWPATLVQPVGSPLSLECTVEGTSNPNLYWYRQAAGRGLQLLFYSVGIGQISSEVPQNLSASRPQDRQFILSSKKLLLSDSGFYLCAWSGGLNGELFFGEGSRLTVL.